This T cell receptor beta chain was obtained from a study of blood T cells in healthy people across ages (dated by TCRdb to between 2014 and 2017). Background for the entire study: Template switching captured roughly one uniquely barcoded TCR beta cDNA molecule per two T cells in model experiments. Age-related changes in TCR beta repertoire diversity were measured in the study by deep sequencing normalized with unique cDNA molecular identifiers. The donors were divided into four age groups: young (average roughly 17 years), middle-aged (approximately 41), aged (about 60) and long-lived (82). To avoid experimental bias, donors of different ages were spread randomly across the sequencing lanes. For two donors (one aged 18 to 30 and one aged 80 or older), the study analyzed two additional independent replicas of 1 million unique cDNA reads from the same blood draw.

The donors were under 40 Caucasian individuals from Russia, aged roughly 6 to 90 years, who were systemically healthy. Around 10 milliliters of peripheral blood were collected from each donor into EDTA-treated Vacutainer tubes. Ficoll-Paque density-gradient centrifugation was used to isolate PBMCs, with at least 6.5 million per sample. Trizol reagent was used to extract total RNA from the PBMCs, yielding at least 5 micrograms per sample. Naive CD45RAhigh/CD27high T cell percentages were measured by flow cytometry on a PBMC aliquot from every donor. Details on this clonotype: Which antigen it targets is not known. Per-base quality was not reported, and no clone a single base away is much larger than it.

The CDR3 holds 13 amino acids from the cysteine to the phenylalanine. Only CDR3 DNA is held: 39 bases, read in frame from base 1. V lost 6 bases and J lost 7 bases, and the count of bases not matched to a germline gene is 6. The germline V gene provides CDR1 MNHEY and CDR2 SVGEGT. General findings and caveats noted by the study authors: Estimates of total diversity based on one million sequenced T cells were considered lower bounds and underestimates. Compared with the aged group, the long-lived group had more naive CD4+ T cells, fewer expanded clones and increased TCR diversity, suggesting age selection. As age increased, observed TCR beta diversity per million T cells dropped in a roughly linear way, and a significant reduction was already evident by age 40. Because profiling used bulk unsorted PBMCs, naive and antigen-experienced compartments could not be compared conclusively. The percentage of naive T cells measured by flow cytometry correlated strongly with observed TCR beta diversity. Because donor CMV infection status was unknown, age-related changes in expanded clonotypes were potentially confounded.

Library method: 5' RACE. These reads were obtained on an Illumina HiSeq 2500. A second PCR of roughly 6 to 11 cycles was run with a J-beta primer mix and a sample-barcoded 5' primer. A template-switch 5' adaptor carrying 12 random nucleotides introduced a unique molecular identifier onto each TCR beta cDNA molecule. At least 2.5 million CDR3-containing paired-end reads were obtained from each sample. All of the RNA was converted into first-strand cDNA using the Mint cDNA synthesis kit, with a TRBC-specific oligonucleotide serving as the primer. Following uracil-DNA glycosylase treatment, a first 18-cycle PCR with universal primers M1SS and BC2_uni_R was performed on all cDNA. Turning to the authors' computational methods: For normalization, 1 million high-quality reads were randomly selected from each sample, with every read carrying a distinct molecular identifier. Reads with shared molecular identifiers were discarded instead of being binned into consensus sequences. MiTCR, run with a Q25 quality threshold and the strictest error-elimination algorithm, handled CDR3 identification, clonotype clustering and error correction. A nonparametric unseen species model with Euler transformation was used to estimate lower-bound total TCR beta diversity. TCRdb applied fastp at Q25 and MiXCR to the public reads, then kept only in-frame beta chains. Rows are unified per CDR3 protein, each entry keeping the most common DNA and genes. TCRdb assigned the V and J calls; the authors' analysis was not used. This sample gives 850,000 to 1,100,000 distinct CDR3 sequences in total; approximately 38% of them show up just once. The ten largest clones add up to 13% of the sample.

Sequences were obtained from blood. The TCR comes from a young man in good health. The V and J genes are TRBV6-2 or TRBV6-3 and TRBJ1-2, with TRBD1 matching 9 junction bases. At the DNA level, the sequence is TGTGCCAGCAGCTCCTCGACAGGGGGTGGCTACACCTTC. Translated, this is CASSSSTGGGYTF.